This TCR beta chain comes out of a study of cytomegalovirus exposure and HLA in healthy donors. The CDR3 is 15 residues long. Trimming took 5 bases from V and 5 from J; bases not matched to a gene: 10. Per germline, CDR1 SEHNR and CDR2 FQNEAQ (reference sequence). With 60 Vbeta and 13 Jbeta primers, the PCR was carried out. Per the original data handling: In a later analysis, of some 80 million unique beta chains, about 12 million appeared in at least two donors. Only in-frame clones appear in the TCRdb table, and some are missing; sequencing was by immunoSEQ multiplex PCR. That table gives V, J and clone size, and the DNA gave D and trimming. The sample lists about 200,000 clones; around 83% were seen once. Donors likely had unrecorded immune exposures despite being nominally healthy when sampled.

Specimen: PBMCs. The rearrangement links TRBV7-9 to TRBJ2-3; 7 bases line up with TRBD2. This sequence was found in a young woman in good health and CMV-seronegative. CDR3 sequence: CASSRGGAGRDTQYF. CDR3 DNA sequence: TGTGCCAGCAGCCGGGGAGGGGCAGGGCGAGATACGCAGTATTTT.